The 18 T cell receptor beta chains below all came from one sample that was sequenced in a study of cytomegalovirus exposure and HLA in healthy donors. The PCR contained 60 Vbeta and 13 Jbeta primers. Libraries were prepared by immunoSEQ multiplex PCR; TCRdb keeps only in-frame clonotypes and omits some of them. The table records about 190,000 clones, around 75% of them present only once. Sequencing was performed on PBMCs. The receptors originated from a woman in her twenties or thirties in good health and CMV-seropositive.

The CDR3, as DNA: TGTGCCAGCCCACCCCCAGGGGTAGGGGAGCAGTACTTC. It encodes CASPPPGVGEQYF. The rearrangement joins TRBV6-1 to TRBJ2-7; weak D call: TRBD1 (6 bases). The CDR3 covers 13 residues. Germline CDR1 reads MNHNS; CDR2 reads SASEGT. The V gene lost 8 bases and the J gene lost 7 bases, with 18 bases spanning the gap.

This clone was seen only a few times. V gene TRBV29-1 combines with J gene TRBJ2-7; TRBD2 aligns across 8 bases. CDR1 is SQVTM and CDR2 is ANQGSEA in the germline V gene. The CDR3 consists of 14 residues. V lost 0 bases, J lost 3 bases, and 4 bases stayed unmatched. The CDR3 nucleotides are TGCAGCGTTGAAGATACTAGCGGCTACTACGAGCAGTACTTC. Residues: CSVEDTSGYYEQYF.

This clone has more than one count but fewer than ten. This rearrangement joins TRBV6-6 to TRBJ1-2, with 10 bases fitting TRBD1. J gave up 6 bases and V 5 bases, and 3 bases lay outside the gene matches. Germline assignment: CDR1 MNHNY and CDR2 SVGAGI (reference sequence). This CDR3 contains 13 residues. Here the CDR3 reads CASSATGGDGYTF. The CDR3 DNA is TGTGCCAGCAGTGCGACAGGGGGCGATGGCTACACCTTC.

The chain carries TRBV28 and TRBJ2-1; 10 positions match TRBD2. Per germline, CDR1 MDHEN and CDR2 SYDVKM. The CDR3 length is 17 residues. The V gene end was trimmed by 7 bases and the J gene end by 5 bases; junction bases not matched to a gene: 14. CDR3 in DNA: TGTGCCAGCACGGAGGCTAGCGGGAGTAGGAGTAACAATGAGCAGTTCTTC. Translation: CASTEASGSRSNNEQFF.

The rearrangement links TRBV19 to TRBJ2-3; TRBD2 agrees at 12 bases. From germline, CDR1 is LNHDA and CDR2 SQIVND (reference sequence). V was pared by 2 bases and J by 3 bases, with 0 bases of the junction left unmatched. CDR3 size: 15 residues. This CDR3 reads CASSITSGGTDTQYF. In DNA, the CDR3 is TGTGCCAGTAGTATAACTAGCGGGGGGACAGATACGCAGTATTTT. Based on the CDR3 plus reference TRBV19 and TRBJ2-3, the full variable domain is DGGITQSPKYLFRKEGQNVTLSCEQNLNHDAMYWYRQDPGQGLRLIYYSQIVNDFQKGDIAEGYSVSREKKESFPLTVTSAQKNPTAFYLCASSITSGGTDTQYFGPGTRLTVL.

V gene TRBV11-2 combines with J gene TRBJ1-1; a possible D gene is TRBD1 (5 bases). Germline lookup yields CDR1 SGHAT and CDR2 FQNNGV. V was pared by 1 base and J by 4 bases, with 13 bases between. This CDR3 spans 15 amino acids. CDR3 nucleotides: TGTGCCAGCAGCTTAGGCCCAGGGTTGGGCACTGAAGCTTTCTTT. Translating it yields CASSLGPGLGTEAFF.

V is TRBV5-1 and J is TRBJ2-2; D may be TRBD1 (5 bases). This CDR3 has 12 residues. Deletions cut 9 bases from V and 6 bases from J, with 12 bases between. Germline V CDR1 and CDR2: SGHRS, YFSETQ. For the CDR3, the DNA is TGCGCCACCCAGGGAACCCCCGGGGAGCTGTTTTTT. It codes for CATQGTPGELFF.

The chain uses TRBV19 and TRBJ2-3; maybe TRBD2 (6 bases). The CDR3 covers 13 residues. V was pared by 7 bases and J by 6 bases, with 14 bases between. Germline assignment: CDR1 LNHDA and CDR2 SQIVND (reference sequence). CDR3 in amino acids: CASNPGRVDTQYF. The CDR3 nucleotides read TGTGCCAGTAATCCCGGGAGAGTGGATACGCAGTATTTT.

The CDR3 DNA reads as TGTGCCAGTAGTCGACAGGGAATGAACACCGGGGAGCTGTTTTTT. Translation: CASSRQGMNTGELFF. The chain employs TRBV19 and TRBJ2-2; TRBD1 matches 7 bases. The CDR3 is 15 residues long. The V and J ends lost 5 bases and 1 base, in that order; junction bases with no gene match: 4. The germline V gene encodes CDR1 LNHDA and CDR2 SQIVND (reference sequence).

CDR3 amino acids: CASSPEGLALSYEQYF. The CDR3 nucleotides are TGTGCCAGCAGCCCAGAGGGACTAGCGCTCTCCTACGAGCAGTACTTC. The chain carries TRBV7-8 and TRBJ2-7, with TRBD2 identical over 10 bases. The CDR3 has 16 amino acids. Germline loops: CDR1 SGHVS, CDR2 FQNEAQ. The V gene end was trimmed by 5 bases and the J gene end by 0 bases; junction bases not matched to a gene: 7.

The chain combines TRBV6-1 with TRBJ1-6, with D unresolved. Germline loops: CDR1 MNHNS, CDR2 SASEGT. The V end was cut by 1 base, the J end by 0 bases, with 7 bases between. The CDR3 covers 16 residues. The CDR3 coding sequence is TGTGCCAGCAGTGAAGATGAGAGCTCCTATAATTCACCCCTCCACTTT. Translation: CASSEDESSYNSPLHF.

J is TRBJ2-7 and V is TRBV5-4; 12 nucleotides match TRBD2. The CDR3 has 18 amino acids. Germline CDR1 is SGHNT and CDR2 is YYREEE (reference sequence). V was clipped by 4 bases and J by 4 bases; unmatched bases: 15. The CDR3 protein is CASSEPQKTSGRAYEQYF. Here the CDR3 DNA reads TGTGCCAGCAGCGAACCCCAAAAGACTAGCGGGAGAGCTTACGAGCAGTACTTC.

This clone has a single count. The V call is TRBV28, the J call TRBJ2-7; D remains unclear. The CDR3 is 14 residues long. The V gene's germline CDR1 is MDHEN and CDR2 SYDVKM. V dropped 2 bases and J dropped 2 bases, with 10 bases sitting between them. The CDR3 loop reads CASSLVAETYEQYF. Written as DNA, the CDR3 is TGTGCCAGCAGTTTAGTCGCGGAGACCTACGAGCAGTACTTC.

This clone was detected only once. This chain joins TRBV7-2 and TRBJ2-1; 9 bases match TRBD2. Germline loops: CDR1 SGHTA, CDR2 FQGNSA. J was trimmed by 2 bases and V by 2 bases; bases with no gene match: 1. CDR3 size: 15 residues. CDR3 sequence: CASSLRGRAYNEQFF. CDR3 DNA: TGTGCCAGCAGCTTACGCGGGAGGGCCTACAATGAGCAGTTCTTC.

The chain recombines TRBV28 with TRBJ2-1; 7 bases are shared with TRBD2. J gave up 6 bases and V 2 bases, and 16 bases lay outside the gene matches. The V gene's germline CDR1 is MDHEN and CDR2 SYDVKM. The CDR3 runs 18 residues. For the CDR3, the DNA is TGTGCCAGCAGTTTAAGCCCCCACCTAGCGGCCCTATCCAATGAGCAGTTCTTC. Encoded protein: CASSLSPHLAALSNEQFF.

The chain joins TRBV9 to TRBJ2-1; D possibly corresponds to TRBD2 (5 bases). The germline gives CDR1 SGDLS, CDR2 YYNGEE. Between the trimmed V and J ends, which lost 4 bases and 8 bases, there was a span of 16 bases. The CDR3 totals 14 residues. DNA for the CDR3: TGTGCCAGCAGCTCAGAACTAGTCCCCCATGAGCAGTTCTTC. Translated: CASSSELVPHEQFF.

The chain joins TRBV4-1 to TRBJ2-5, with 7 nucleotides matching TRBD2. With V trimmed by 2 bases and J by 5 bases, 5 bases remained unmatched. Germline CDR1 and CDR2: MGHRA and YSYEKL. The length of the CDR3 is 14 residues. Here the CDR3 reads CASSQSGTKETQYF. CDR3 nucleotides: TGCGCCAGCAGCCAATCCGGGACTAAGGAGACCCAGTACTTC.

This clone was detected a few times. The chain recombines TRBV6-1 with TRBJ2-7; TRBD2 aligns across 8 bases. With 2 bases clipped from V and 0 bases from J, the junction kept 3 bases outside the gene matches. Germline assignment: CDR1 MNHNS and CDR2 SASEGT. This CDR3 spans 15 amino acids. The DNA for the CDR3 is TGTGCCAGCAGTGAACTGCTAGCGGGCTCCTACGAGCAGTACTTC. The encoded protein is CASSELLAGSYEQYF.